The T cell receptor (beta chain) described here comes from a study of shared clonotypes between healthy human individuals. V was clipped by 5 bases and J by 2 bases; unmatched bases: 6. Germline V CDR1 and CDR2: SGHNT, YYREEE (reference sequence). This CDR3 region has 14 residues. Researchers ran the assay at a deep level. Measured with immunoSEQ multiplex PCR; TCRdb has only the in-frame clones, and not every one. This sample yields millions of clones, of which 95% are seen a single time; around 0.13% belongs to the top ten. This clone was seen just once. The chain links TRBV5-4 to TRBJ2-5, with 7 bases identical to TRBD2. What was sequenced was naive CD4+ T cells sorted from blood. Subset described: CD45RA+ positively selected. The TCR was taken from a man in his late teens or twenties in good health. The CDR3 nucleotides are TGTGCCAGCAGGCGAGGGACTAATCAAGAGACCCAGTACTTC. It encodes CASRRGTNQETQYF.